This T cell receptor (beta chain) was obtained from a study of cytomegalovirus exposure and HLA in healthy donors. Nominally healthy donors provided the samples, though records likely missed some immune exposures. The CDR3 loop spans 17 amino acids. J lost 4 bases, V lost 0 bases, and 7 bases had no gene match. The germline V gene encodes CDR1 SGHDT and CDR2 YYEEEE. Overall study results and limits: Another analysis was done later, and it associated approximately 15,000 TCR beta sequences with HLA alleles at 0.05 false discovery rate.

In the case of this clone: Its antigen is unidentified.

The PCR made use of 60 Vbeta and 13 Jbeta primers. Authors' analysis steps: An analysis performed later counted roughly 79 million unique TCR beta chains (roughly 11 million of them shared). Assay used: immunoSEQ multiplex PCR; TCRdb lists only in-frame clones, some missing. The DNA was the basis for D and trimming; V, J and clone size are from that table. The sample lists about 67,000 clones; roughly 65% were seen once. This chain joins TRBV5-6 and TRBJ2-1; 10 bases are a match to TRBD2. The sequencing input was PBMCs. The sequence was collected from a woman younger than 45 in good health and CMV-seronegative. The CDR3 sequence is CASSLEAGGLGYNEQFF. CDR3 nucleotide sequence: TGTGCCAGCAGCTTGGAAGCGGGGGGGCTTGGATACAATGAGCAGTTCTTC.